The present entry profiles one TCR beta chain with its context. The antigen is undetermined. Trimming cost V 6 bases and J 6 bases, with 11 bases left between them. Germline CDR1 reads LNHDA; CDR2 reads SQIVND (reference sequence). The CDR3 is 13 residues long. This PCR relied on a set of 60 Vbeta primers and 13 Jbeta primers. Assay used: immunoSEQ multiplex PCR; TCRdb lists only in-frame clones, some missing. This table lists some 110,000 clones. The data are from a study of cytomegalovirus exposure and HLA in healthy donors. Healthy bone marrow donors supplied every sample. Study outcomes and limitations: Per a later analysis, HLA-associated TCR beta chains showed more clonal expansion than other, equally common TCR beta chains.

This TCR came from a man aged 40-50 years in good health and CMV-seropositive. Specimen: PBMCs. The J gene is TRBJ2-2, the V gene TRBV19, with D possibly matching TRBD1 (5 bases). This chain's CDR3 is CASRPGWAGELFF. CDR3 sequence (DNA): TGTGCCAGTAGGCCAGGGTGGGCCGGGGAGCTGTTTTTT.